Listed below are T cell receptor beta chains from one sample, sequenced in a study of blood T cell repertoires in COVID-19. Here immunoSEQ multiplex PCR was the method, and the copy in TCRdb shows in-frame clones only, minus some. The data show tens of thousands of clones, about 86% seen once. The sequencing input was peripheral blood. These receptor sequences come from a man aged 50 to 60 with acute or convalescent COVID-19. Each CDR3 is given with its conserved first and last residue. A D gene is named only where the DNA matches it firmly. Rows give clone size only sometimes, using once, few, many, or a class for an expanded clone.

CDR3 protein | CDR3 DNA | clone size | J gene | D gene | V gene
CASSGGVYNEQFF | TGTGCCAGCTCTGGAGGGGTCTACAATGAGCAGTTCTTC | once | TRBJ2-1 | . | TRBV6-6
CASSNREGYEQYF | TGTGCCAGCAGTAACAGGGAAGGGTACGAGCAGTACTTC | . | TRBJ2-7 | . | TRBV12-3/TRBV12-4
CATSTSTDTQYF | TGTGCCACCTCCACTAGCACAGATACGCAGTATTTT | . | TRBJ2-3 | . | TRBV18
CASNHLQGAQNYGYTF | TGTGCTAGCAATCACCTACAGGGGGCGCAGAACTATGGCTACACCTTC | . | TRBJ1-2 | TRBD1 | TRBV7-7
CASSPRGETQYF | TGTGCCAGCAGCCCGCGGGGAGAGACCCAGTACTTC | . | TRBJ2-5 | . | TRBV9
CASSLDPSNYGYTF | TGTGCCAGCAGCTTGGATCCGTCTAACTATGGCTACACCTTC | . | TRBJ1-2 | . | TRBV5-4
CASSPGQGMETQYF | TGCGCCAGCAGCCCTGGACAGGGGATGGAGACCCAGTACTTC | . | TRBJ2-5 | TRBD1 | TRBV4-1
CASSPPPSTGNNEKLFF | TGTGCCAGCTCACCACCGCCATCGACAGGCAATAATGAAAAACTGTTTTTT | . | TRBJ1-4 | . | TRBV18
CASSFLAGDTGELFF | TGTGCCAGCAGCTTTTTAGCGGGGGACACCGGGGAGCTGTTTTTT | . | TRBJ2-2 | TRBD2 | TRBV7-6
CASSVVGDRAGELFF | TGTGCCAGCAGCGTAGTTGGGGACAGGGCCGGGGAGCTGTTTTTT | . | TRBJ2-2 | TRBD1 | TRBV9
CASGRQGGEQYF | TGTGCCAGCGGTCGACAGGGGGGCGAGCAGTACTTC | few | TRBJ2-7 | TRBD1 | TRBV7-9
CASSHGGHNEQFF | TGTGCCAGCAGCCACGGGGGGCACAATGAGCAGTTCTTC | . | TRBJ2-1 | . | TRBV11-1
CASSLSAGYHGYTF | TGTGCCAGCAGTTTATCGGCAGGGTATCATGGCTACACCTTC | . | TRBJ1-2 | . | TRBV27
CASSDSLGTANYGYTF | TGTGCCAGCAGTGACTCCCTCGGGACAGCGAACTATGGCTACACCTTC | . | TRBJ1-2 | TRBD1 | TRBV25-1
CASRWPPQGSPLHF | TGTGCCAGCCGCTGGCCCCCCCAGGGTTCACCCCTCCACTTT | . | TRBJ1-6 | . | TRBV11-3
CAISESGGDYGYTF | TGTGCCATCAGTGAGTCCGGGGGAGACTATGGCTACACCTTC | . | TRBJ1-2 | . | TRBV10-3
CATSRDGTGLAYEQYF | TGTGCCACCAGCAGAGATGGGACCGGACTAGCCTACGAGCAGTACTTC | . | TRBJ2-7 | TRBD2 | TRBV15
CASGHRGGNEQFF | TGTGCCAGCGGTCACAGGGGGGGCAATGAGCAGTTCTTC | . | TRBJ2-1 | . | TRBV6-4
CASSEGTDYSNQPQHF | TGTGCCAGCAGCGAAGGGACAGATTATAGCAATCAGCCCCAGCATTTT | . | TRBJ1-5 | TRBD1 | TRBV7-9
CASSQHRDRGESGNTIYF | TGTGCCAGCAGCCAGCACCGGGACAGGGGAGAGTCTGGAAACACCATATATTTT | . | TRBJ1-3 | TRBD1 | TRBV14
CASSPDRVGTEAFF | TGTGCCAGCAGCCCCGACAGGGTGGGGACTGAAGCTTTCTTT | . | TRBJ1-1 | TRBD1 | TRBV11-2
CATSDSNQPQHF | TGTGCCACCAGTGATTCTAATCAGCCCCAGCATTTT | . | TRBJ1-5 | . | TRBV24-1
CASSPDRQETQYF | TGTGCCAGCAGCCCCGATAGACAGGAGACCCAGTACTTC | . | TRBJ2-5 | . | TRBV11-3
CASSLGGQGFYGYTF | TGTGCCAGCAGCTTAGGAGGACAGGGGTTCTATGGCTACACCTTC | once | TRBJ1-2 | TRBD1 | TRBV11-2
CASTVSYEQYF | TGTGCCAGCACGGTTTCCTACGAGCAGTACTTC | . | TRBJ2-7 | . | TRBV2
CASSPLGETQYF | TGTGCCAGTAGTCCCCTAGGAGAGACCCAGTACTTC | . | TRBJ2-5 | . | TRBV19
CASSPRPGPNEQFF | TGTGCCAGCTCACCACGTCCGGGTCCGAATGAGCAGTTCTTC | many | TRBJ2-1 | . | TRBV18
CASKWTSGKVEQFF | TGTGCCAGTAAATGGACTAGCGGGAAGGTTGAGCAGTTCTTC | . | TRBJ2-1 | TRBD2 | TRBV19
CASSQDYGGTGELFF | TGTGCCAGCAGCCAAGATTACGGCGGTACCGGGGAGCTGTTTTTT | once | TRBJ2-2 | . | TRBV3-1/TRBV3-2
CASSLNPGGAQYF | TGTGCCAGCAGCCTAAACCCGGGGGGGGCCCAGTACTTC | . | TRBJ2-5 | TRBD2 | TRBV6-4
CASSVGIGAGDIGSYNSPLHF | TGTGCCAGCAGCGTAGGGATTGGGGCAGGCGACATAGGCTCCTATAATTCACCCCTCCACTTT | . | TRBJ1-6 | . | TRBV9
CASSLSSPGSGANVLTF | TGTGCCAGCAGTTTATCATCTCCGGGATCTGGGGCCAACGTCCTGACTTTC | . | TRBJ2-6 | . | TRBV27
CASSSRIGQPTEAFF | TGTGCCAGCAGCTCAAGAATAGGACAGCCTACTGAAGCTTTCTTT | . | TRBJ1-1 | . | TRBV5-4
CASSEDSVYEQYF | TGCGCCAGCTCGGAGGACAGTGTCTACGAGCAGTACTTC | . | TRBJ2-7 | . | TRBV10-1
CASEGGSYEQYF | TGTGCCTCAGAGGGCGGCTCCTACGAGCAGTACTTC | . | TRBJ2-7 | . | TRBV2
CASRERTGWSEQYF | TGTGCCAGCAGGGAAAGGACAGGGTGGTCCGAGCAGTACTTC | few | TRBJ2-7 | TRBD1 | TRBV2
CASSPVSGRAVSYNEQFF | TGTGCCAGTTCGCCTGTAAGCGGGAGGGCCGTTTCCTACAATGAGCAGTTCTTC | . | TRBJ2-1 | TRBD2 | TRBV19
CATPLGEGLGTEAFF | TGTGCCACTCCTCTGGGGGAGGGCCTAGGAACTGAAGCTTTCTTT | . | TRBJ1-1 | . | TRBV6-5
CASSRGWTSGRRYEQYF | TGTGCCAGCAGTAGGGGTTGGACTAGCGGGAGAAGGTACGAGCAGTACTTC | . | TRBJ2-7 | TRBD2 | TRBV27
CASRDRVGNTEAFF | TGTGCCAGCAGGGACAGGGTGGGGAACACTGAAGCTTTCTTT | . | TRBJ1-1 | TRBD1 | TRBV2
CASSLGLADYNEQFF | TGTGCCAGCAGCTTAGGACTAGCGGACTACAATGAGCAGTTCTTC | . | TRBJ2-1 | TRBD2 | TRBV7-9
CASSQSGSLDEQFF | TGTGCCAGCAGCCAATCGGGGAGTTTGGATGAGCAGTTCTTC | once | TRBJ2-1 | . | TRBV3-1/TRBV3-2
CASSPNNSPLHF | TGTGCCAGCAGCCCCAATAATTCACCCCTCCACTTT | many | TRBJ1-6 | . | TRBV7-9
CASSREGSVTLSLYEQYF | TGTGCCAGCAGTCGCGAGGGTTCCGTAACCCTTTCCTTGTACGAGCAGTACTTC | . | TRBJ2-7 | . | TRBV6-6
CASSLVGSQPYEQYF | TGTGCCAGCAGCTTAGTGGGGAGCCAGCCCTACGAGCAGTACTTC | . | TRBJ2-7 | . | TRBV7-8